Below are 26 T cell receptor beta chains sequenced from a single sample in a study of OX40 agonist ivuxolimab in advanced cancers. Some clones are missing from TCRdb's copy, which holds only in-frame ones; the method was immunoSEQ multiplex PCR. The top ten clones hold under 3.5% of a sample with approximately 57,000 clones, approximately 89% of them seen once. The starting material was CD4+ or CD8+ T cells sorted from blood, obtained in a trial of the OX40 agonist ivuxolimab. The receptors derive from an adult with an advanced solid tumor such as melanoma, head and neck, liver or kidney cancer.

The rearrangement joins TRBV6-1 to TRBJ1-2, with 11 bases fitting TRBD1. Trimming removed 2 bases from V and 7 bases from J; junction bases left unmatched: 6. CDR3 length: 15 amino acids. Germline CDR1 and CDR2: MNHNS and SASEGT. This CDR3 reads CASSEWRTGGVGYTF. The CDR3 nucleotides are TGTGCCAGCAGTGAATGGAGGACAGGGGGCGTTGGCTACACCTTC.

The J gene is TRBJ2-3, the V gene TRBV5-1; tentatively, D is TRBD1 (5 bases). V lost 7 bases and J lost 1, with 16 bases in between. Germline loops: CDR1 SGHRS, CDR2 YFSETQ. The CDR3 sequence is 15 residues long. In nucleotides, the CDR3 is TGCGCCAGCTGTAGGGGCCCATGGGGCACAGATACGCAGTATTTT. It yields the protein CASCRGPWGTDTQYF.

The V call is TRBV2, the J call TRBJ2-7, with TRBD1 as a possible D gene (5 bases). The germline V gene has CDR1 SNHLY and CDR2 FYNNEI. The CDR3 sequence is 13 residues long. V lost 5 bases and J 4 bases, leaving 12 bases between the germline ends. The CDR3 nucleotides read TGTGCCAGCAGTCGGGTTACAGGTTACGAGCAGTACTTC. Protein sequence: CASSRVTGYEQYF.

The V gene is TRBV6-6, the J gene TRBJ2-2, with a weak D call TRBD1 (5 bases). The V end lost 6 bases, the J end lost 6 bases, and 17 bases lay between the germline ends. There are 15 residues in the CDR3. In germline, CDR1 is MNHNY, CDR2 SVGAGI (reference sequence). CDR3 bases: TGTGCCAGCAGCCCCCCAGACAGCCTGCCCGGGGAGCTGTTTTTT. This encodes CASSPPDSLPGELFF.

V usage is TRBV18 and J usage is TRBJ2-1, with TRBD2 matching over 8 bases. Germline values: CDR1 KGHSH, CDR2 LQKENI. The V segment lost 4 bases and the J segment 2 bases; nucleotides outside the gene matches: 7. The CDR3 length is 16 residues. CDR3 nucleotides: TGTGCCAGCTCACTTGAACTAGCGGTTCCCTACAATGAGCAGTTCTTC. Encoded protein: CASSLELAVPYNEQFF.

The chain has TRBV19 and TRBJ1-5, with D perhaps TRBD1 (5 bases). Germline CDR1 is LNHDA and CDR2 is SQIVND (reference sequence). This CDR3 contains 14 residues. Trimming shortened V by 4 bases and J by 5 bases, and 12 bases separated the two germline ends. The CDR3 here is CASSSGTGYQPQHF. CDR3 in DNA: TGTGCCAGTAGTAGTGGGACCGGCTATCAGCCCCAGCATTTT.

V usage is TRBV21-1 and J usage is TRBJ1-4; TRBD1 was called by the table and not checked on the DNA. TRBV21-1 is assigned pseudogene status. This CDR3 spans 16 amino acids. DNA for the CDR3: TGTGCCAGCTCCAGACAGGGGGCCCGGCCGGATGAAAAACTGTTTTTT. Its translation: CASSRQGARPDEKLFF.

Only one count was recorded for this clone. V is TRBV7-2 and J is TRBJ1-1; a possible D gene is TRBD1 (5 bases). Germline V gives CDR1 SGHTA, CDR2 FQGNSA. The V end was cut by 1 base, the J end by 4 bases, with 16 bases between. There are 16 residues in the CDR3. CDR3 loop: CASSLGRTSSGTEAFF. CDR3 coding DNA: TGTGCCAGCAGCTTAGGCCGGACAAGCTCGGGCACTGAAGCTTTCTTT.

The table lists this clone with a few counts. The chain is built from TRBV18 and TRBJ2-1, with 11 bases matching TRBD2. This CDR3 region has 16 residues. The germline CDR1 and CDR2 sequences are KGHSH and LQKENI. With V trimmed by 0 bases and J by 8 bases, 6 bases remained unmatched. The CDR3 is CASSPPVAGGMDEQFF. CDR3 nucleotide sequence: TGTGCCAGCTCACCACCTGTAGCGGGAGGGATGGATGAGCAGTTCTTC.

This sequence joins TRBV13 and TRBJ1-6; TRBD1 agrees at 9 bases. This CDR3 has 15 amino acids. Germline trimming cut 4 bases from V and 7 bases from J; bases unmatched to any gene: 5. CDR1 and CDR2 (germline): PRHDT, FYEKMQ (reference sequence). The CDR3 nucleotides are TGTGCCAGCAGCTCACAGGGGGCTCTGAATTCACCCCTCCACTTT. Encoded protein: CASSSQGALNSPLHF.

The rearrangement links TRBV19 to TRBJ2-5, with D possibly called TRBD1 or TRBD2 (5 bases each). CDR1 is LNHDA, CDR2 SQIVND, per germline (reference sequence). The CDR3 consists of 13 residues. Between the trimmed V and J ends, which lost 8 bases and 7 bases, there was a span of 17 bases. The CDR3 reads CASEGTGTRTQYF. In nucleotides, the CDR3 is TGTGCCAGTGAAGGGACGGGAACTAGGACCCAGTACTTC.

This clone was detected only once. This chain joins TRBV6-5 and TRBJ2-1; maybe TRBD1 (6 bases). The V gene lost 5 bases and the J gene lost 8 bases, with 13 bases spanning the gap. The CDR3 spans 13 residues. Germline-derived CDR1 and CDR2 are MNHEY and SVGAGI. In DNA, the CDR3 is TGTGCCAGCAGTCGTGAACAGGGTTATGAGCAGTTCTTC. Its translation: CASSREQGYEQFF.

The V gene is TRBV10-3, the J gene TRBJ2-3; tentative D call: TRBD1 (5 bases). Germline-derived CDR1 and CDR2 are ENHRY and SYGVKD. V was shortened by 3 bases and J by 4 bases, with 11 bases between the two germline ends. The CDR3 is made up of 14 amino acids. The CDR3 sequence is CAISDLRGSDTQYF. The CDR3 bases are TGTGCCATCAGTGACTTAAGGGGTTCAGATACGCAGTATTTT.

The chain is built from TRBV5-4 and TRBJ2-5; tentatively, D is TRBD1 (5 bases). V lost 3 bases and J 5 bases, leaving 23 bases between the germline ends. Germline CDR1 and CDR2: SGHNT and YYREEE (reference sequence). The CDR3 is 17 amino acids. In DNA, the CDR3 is TGTGCCAGCAGCTCCCGAATCATACAGGATAGGGCGGAGACCCAGTACTTC. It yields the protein CASSSRIIQDRAETQYF. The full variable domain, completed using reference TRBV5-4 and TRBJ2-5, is ETGVTQSPTHLIKTRGQQVTLRCSSQSGHNTVSWYQQALGQGPQFIFQYYREEENGRGNFPPRFSGLQFPNYSSELNVNALELDDSALYLCASSSRIIQDRAETQYFGPGTRLLVL.

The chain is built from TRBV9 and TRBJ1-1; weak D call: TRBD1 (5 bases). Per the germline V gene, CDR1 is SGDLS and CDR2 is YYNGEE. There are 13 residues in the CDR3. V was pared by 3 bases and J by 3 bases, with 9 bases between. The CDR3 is CASSARQYTEAFF. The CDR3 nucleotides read TGTGCCAGCAGCGCTCGACAGTACACTGAAGCTTTCTTT.

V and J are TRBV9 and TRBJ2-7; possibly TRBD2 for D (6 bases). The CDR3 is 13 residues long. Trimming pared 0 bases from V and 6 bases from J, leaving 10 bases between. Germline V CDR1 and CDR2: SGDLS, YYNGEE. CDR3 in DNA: TGTGCCAGCAGCGTAGCTACCGGGAGCGAGCAGTACTTC. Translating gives CASSVATGSEQYF.

CDR3 sequence (DNA): TGCGCCAGCAGCCTAACCGGGCCCCCAAGCAACGTCCTGACTTTC. Its protein is CASSLTGPPSNVLTF. J is TRBJ2-6 and V is TRBV5-1; D remains unclear. In germline, CDR1 is SGHRS, CDR2 YFSETQ. The ends were cut back, 4 bases at V and 9 bases at J, with 17 bases in the middle. The CDR3 length is 15 residues.

The CDR3 DNA sequence: TGTGCCAGCAGCTCGAACCTTGAAAAACTGTTTTTT. It encodes CASSSNLEKLFF. The J gene is TRBJ1-4, the V gene TRBV7-9, with D hard to call. From germline, CDR1 is SEHNR and CDR2 FQNEAQ (reference sequence). V lost 4 bases and J 7 bases, leaving 7 bases between the germline ends. The CDR3 has 12 amino acids.

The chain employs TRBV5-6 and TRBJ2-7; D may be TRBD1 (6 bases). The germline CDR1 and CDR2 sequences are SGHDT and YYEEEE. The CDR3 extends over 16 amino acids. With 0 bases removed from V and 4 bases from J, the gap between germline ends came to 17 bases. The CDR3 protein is CASSLGPGHRWYEQYF. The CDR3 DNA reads TGTGCCAGCAGCTTGGGGCCGGGACATAGGTGGTACGAGCAGTACTTC.

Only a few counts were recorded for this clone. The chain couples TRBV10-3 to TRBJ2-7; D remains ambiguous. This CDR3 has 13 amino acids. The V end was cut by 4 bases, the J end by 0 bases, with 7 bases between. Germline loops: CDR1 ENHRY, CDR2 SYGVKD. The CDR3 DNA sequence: TGTGCCATCAGTGGGGCCGACTCCTACGAGCAGTACTTC. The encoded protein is CAISGADSYEQYF.

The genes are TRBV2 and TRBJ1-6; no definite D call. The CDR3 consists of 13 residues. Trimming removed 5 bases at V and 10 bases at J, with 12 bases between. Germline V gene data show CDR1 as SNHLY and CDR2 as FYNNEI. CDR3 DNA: TGTGCCAGCAGTACAACTCTGAGATCACCCCTCCACTTT. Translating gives CASSTTLRSPLHF. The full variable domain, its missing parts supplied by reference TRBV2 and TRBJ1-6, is EPEVTQTPSHQVTQMGQEVILRCVPISNHLYFYWYRQILGQKVEFLVSFYNNEISEKSEIFDDQFSVERPDGSNFTLKIRSTKLEDSAMYFCASSTTLRSPLHFGNGTRLTVT.

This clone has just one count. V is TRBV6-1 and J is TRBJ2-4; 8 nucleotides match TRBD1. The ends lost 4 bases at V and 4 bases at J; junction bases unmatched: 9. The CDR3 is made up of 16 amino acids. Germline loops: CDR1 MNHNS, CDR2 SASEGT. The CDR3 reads CASSGGQGVEKNIQYF. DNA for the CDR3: TGTGCCAGCAGTGGCGGACAGGGTGTGGAAAAAAACATTCAGTACTTC.

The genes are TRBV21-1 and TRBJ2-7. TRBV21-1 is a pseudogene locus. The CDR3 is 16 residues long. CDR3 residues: CASSKVGSQFPYEQYF. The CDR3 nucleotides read TGTGCCAGCAGCAAAGTCGGCAGCCAATTTCCCTACGAGCAGTACTTC.

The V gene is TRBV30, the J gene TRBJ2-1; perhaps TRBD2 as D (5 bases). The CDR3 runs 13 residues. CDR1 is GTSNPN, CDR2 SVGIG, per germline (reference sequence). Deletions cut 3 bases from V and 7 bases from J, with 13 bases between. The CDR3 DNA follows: TGTGCCTGGAGCCGGGGAACGGGAAATGAGCAGTTCTTC. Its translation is CAWSRGTGNEQFF.

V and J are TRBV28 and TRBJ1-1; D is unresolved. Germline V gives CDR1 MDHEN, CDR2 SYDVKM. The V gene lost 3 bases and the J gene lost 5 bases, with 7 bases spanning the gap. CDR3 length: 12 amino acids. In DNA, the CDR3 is TGTGCCAGCAGTTTGATATTGACTGAAGCTTTCTTT. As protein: CASSLILTEAFF.

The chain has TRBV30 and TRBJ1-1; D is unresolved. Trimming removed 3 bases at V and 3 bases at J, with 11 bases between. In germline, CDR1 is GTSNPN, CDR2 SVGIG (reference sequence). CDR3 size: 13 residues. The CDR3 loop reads CAWSADLDTEAFF. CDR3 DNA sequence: TGTGCCTGGAGCGCGGACCTAGACACTGAAGCTTTCTTT.